Below, 8 T cell receptor beta chains from the same sample are listed, as sequenced in a study of spatial heterogeneity in lung cancer. TCRdb reprocessed the 5' RACE reads with MiXCR, giving one entry per CDR3 protein. The sample includes tens of thousands of distinct CDR3 sequences, approximately 12% of them seen just once. Time point denoted: sample taken at primary tumor resection. In each case, whole RNA from tumor, nontumor lung or frozen PBMC was sequenced unsorted. Sequences were derived from PBMCs, sampled at surgery. Receptors originate from a male donor with early-stage non-small cell lung cancer.

This clonotype was recorded at least ten times. This chain uses TRBV7-2 with TRBJ2-1, with 12 bases fitting TRBD2. The germline gives CDR1 SGHTA, CDR2 FQGNSA. The CDR3 runs to 21 residues. J gave up 0 bases and V 1 base, and 13 bases lay outside the gene matches. CDR3 loop: CASSLGSPLAGGSSSYNEQFF. The CDR3 bases are TGTGCCAGCAGCTTAGGATCCCCCCTAGCGGGAGGGTCTAGCTCCTACAATGAGCAGTTCTTC.

This clonotype was recorded many times. This sequence joins TRBV10-2 and TRBJ1-6; D remains ambiguous. Germline CDR1 and CDR2: WSHSY and SAAADI. The germline V and J ends were trimmed by 3 bases and 14 bases, with 14 bases remaining between them. CDR3 length equals 13 residues. The CDR3 sequence is CASSEGGLGSLHF. In DNA form, the CDR3 reads TGCGCCAGCAGTGAAGGTGGACTCGGGTCCCTCCACTTT.

This clonotype was seen more than once but under ten times. The chain is built from TRBV25-1 and TRBJ2-1, with D unresolved. Looked up from germline, CDR1 is MGHDK and CDR2 is SYGVNS. V lost 1 base, J lost 4 bases, and 5 bases lay in between. The CDR3 spans 13 residues. The CDR3 region has the DNA TGTGCCAGCAGTGAATGGGGTTACAATGAGCAGTTCTTC. It translates to CASSEWGYNEQFF.

This clonotype has a count of ten or more. The chain joins TRBV4-3 to TRBJ2-4, with 11 bases identical to TRBD2. The CDR3 runs 20 residues. The germline V gene encodes CDR1 LGHNA and CDR2 YSLEER. The ends lost 0 bases at V and 0 bases at J; junction bases unmatched: 10. CDR3 loop: CASSQDNLAGGLRAKNIQYF. The CDR3 bases are TGCGCCAGCAGCCAAGATAATCTAGCGGGAGGTCTCAGAGCCAAAAACATTCAGTACTTC.

This clonotype has only a few counts. The rearrangement links TRBV6-6 to TRBJ1-6; 9 bases are a match to TRBD1. This CDR3 has 15 amino acids. With 1 base clipped from V and 8 bases from J, the junction kept 3 bases outside the gene matches. Germline V gene sequence: CDR1 MNHNY, CDR2 SVGAGI (reference sequence). The CDR3 DNA follows: TGTGCCAGCAGTTACTTTGACAGGGGGGATTCACCCCTCCACTTT. Amino acids: CASSYFDRGDSPLHF.

A few counts support this clonotype. The genes are TRBV6-1 and TRBJ2-3; the match to TRBD2 covers 9 bases. After removal of 0 bases from V and 7 bases from J, the junction contained 8 bases not matched to a gene. CDR3 length: 16 amino acids. The germline V gene encodes CDR1 MNHNS and CDR2 SASEGT. The CDR3 sequence is CASSEAGLAGSNTQYF. The CDR3 region has the DNA TGTGCCAGCAGTGAAGCTGGTCTAGCGGGGTCAAATACGCAGTATTTT.

The V and J genes are TRBV6-2 or TRBV6-3 and TRBJ2-3; 10 nucleotides match TRBD2. CDR1 MNHEY and CDR2 SVGEGT come from the germline V gene. The CDR3 has 14 residues. V lost 5 bases and J lost 11; bases outside the gene matches: 10. The DNA for the CDR3 is TGTGCCAGCAGTCCGGGACTAGCGACTTTGGAGCAGTATTTT. Its protein product is CASSPGLATLEQYF.

The chain combines TRBV7-2 with TRBJ2-7, with 7 bases fitting TRBD1. This CDR3 comprises 17 residues. The V segment lost 5 bases and the J segment 0 bases; nucleotides outside the gene matches: 13. CDR1 is SGHTA and CDR2 is FQGNSA in the germline V gene. The chain's CDR3 is CASSPSADRALSYEQYF. For the CDR3, the DNA is TGTGCCAGCAGCCCTAGTGCCGACAGGGCCCTCTCCTACGAGCAGTACTTC.